These 21 T cell receptor beta chains came from one sample sequenced in a study of shared clonotypes between healthy human individuals. The naive CD8 population came from CD45RO-negative cells selected for CCR7, without terminally differentiated effector memory CD45RA+ cells. Repertoires were generated with immunoSEQ multiplex PCR, while TCRdb's copy carries only in-frame clones and drops some. The sample lists around 700,000 clones, approximately 90% seen once, with approximately 24% in the top ten. Specimen: naive CD8+ T cells sorted from blood. These receptors were obtained from a man aged 25 to 40 in good health.

The V gene is TRBV7-2, the J gene TRBJ1-1, with no clear D. Germline V CDR1 and CDR2: SGHTA, FQGNSA. V lost 4 bases, J lost 2 bases, and 8 bases lay in between. The CDR3 covers 13 residues. CDR3 region: CASSSVINTEAFF. The DNA of the CDR3 is TGTGCCAGCAGCTCGGTTATCAACACTGAAGCTTTCTTT.

This clone was found once. The chain links TRBV6-6 to TRBJ2-1; D gene ambiguous. Germline CDR1 is MNHNY and CDR2 is SVGAGI (reference sequence). V dropped 2 bases and J dropped 8 bases, with 7 bases sitting between them. The CDR3 sequence is 12 residues long. CDR3 in amino acids: CASSYRADEQFF. DNA of the CDR3: TGTGCCAGCAGTTACAGGGCGGATGAGCAGTTCTTC.

This chain uses TRBV2 with TRBJ2-7, with D possibly TRBD1 on 6 matching bases. Trimming stripped 4 bases from V and 6 bases from J, with 10 bases between. The CDR3 is made up of 12 amino acids. Germline V gene sequence: CDR1 SNHLY, CDR2 FYNNEI. CDR3: CASSGGGREQYF. Here the CDR3 DNA reads TGTGCCAGCAGTGGAGGGGGACGCGAGCAGTACTTC.

The chain has TRBV2 and TRBJ1-5, with 9 bases identical to TRBD1. Germline trimming cut 4 bases from V and 3 bases from J; bases unmatched to any gene: 10. The CDR3 has 17 amino acids. Germline V gives CDR1 SNHLY, CDR2 FYNNEI. The CDR3 DNA is TGTGCCAGCAGTGGGACCGGGACAGGGTATGACAATCAGCCCCAGCATTTT. Its protein is CASSGTGTGYDNQPQHF.

The gene calls are TRBV20-1 and TRBJ1-2, with D possibly being TRBD1 (5 bases). The V end lost 6 bases, the J end lost 6 bases, and 11 bases lay between the germline ends. CDR1 and CDR2 (germline): DFQATT, SNEGSKA (reference sequence). The CDR3 totals 11 residues. Written as DNA, the CDR3 is TGCAGTGCGGTTCCGGGGGATGGCTACACCTTC. Amino acid sequence: CSAVPGDGYTF.

This chain uses TRBV19 with TRBJ1-5; D gene uncertain. Per the germline V gene, CDR1 is LNHDA and CDR2 is SQIVND (reference sequence). The germline V and J ends were trimmed by 7 bases and 1 base, with 14 bases remaining between them. The CDR3 consists of 15 residues. The CDR3 spells CASNEWKESNQPQHF. DNA for the CDR3: TGTGCCAGTAACGAATGGAAGGAGAGCAATCAGCCCCAGCATTTT.

The chain joins TRBV7-3 to TRBJ2-3, with 7 bases aligning to TRBD2. The CDR3 length is 18 residues. Germline V CDR1 and CDR2: SGHTA, FQGTGA. V trimming: 5 bases; J trimming: 1 base; junction bases outside the gene matches: 15. Here the CDR3 DNA reads TGTGCCAGCAGCACCCGGGCGGGAGTGTTATCTGGCACAGATACGCAGTATTTT. It yields the protein CASSTRAGVLSGTDTQYF.

The chain recombines TRBV10-3 with TRBJ2-7; D is undetermined. The germline V and J ends were trimmed by 6 bases and 2 bases, with 11 bases remaining between them. This CDR3 is 13 amino acids long. Germline V lookup: CDR1 ENHRY, CDR2 SYGVKD. CDR3 sequence (DNA): TGTGCCATCAGGGGCGGCGAAACCTACGAGCAGTACTTC. This sequence encodes CAIRGGETYEQYF.

The chain joins TRBV10-3 to TRBJ2-7; 9 bases map to TRBD1. Germline V gene data show CDR1 as ENHRY and CDR2 as SYGVKD. This CDR3 is built from 15 residues. Trimming removed 6 bases from V and 4 bases from J; junction bases left unmatched: 10. This CDR3 reads CAIRAQGALDYEQYF. The CDR3 DNA reads TGTGCCATCAGGGCACAGGGGGCGTTAGATTACGAGCAGTACTTC.

The DNA of the CDR3 is TGCGCCAGCAGGGAGACTAGCGGGAGTGTTGATACGCAGTATTTT. Residues: CASRETSGSVDTQYF. The rearrangement uses TRBV5-1 and TRBJ2-3; TRBD2 matches at 12 bases. The CDR3 is 15 amino acids. Germline V CDR1 and CDR2: SGHRS, YFSETQ. The V segment lost 5 bases and the J segment 6 bases; nucleotides outside the gene matches: 7.

The rearrangement links TRBV27 to TRBJ2-7; 9 bases map to TRBD2. From germline, CDR1 is MNHEY and CDR2 SMNVEV (reference sequence). This CDR3 is built from 15 residues. Trimming cost V 6 bases and J 4 bases; bases outside gene matches: 10. The CDR3 DNA follows: TGTGCCAGCAGGAGGGTAGCGGGAGCTGATTACGAGCAGTACTTC. Translated, it gives CASRRVAGADYEQYF.

The V gene is TRBV5-1, the J gene TRBJ1-5; D gene uncertain. The V end was cut by 4 bases, the J end by 7 bases, with 12 bases between. The CDR3 contains 13 residues. Germline CDR1 and CDR2: SGHRS and YFSETQ. The CDR3 DNA reads TGCGCCAGCAGCCAAGGTCAAGGACAGCCCCAGCATTTT. Its protein is CASSQGQGQPQHF.

This clone was picked up one time. CDR3: CASSEAISGTYEQYF. The CDR3, as DNA: TGTGCCAGCAGTGAAGCTATTAGCGGAACCTACGAGCAGTACTTC. The chain is built from TRBV2 and TRBJ2-7, with a tentative D call TRBD2 (6 bases). This CDR3 is 15 amino acids long. Between the trimmed V and J ends, which lost 0 bases and 2 bases, there was a span of 11 bases. CDR1 and CDR2 from the germline V gene are SNHLY and FYNNEI.

The table lists this clone with a count of one. This chain links TRBV30 with TRBJ1-2; D may be TRBD1 (5 bases). Deletions cut 0 bases from V and 3 bases from J, with 11 bases between. The length of the CDR3 is 14 residues. From germline, CDR1 is GTSNPN and CDR2 SVGIG (reference sequence). CDR3 in amino acids: CAWSVLGGYYGYTF. CDR3 DNA: TGTGCCTGGAGTGTACTTGGGGGTTACTATGGCTACACCTTC.

On this clone itself: Different DNA sequences within this sample yield the same CDR3. The V and J genes are TRBV11-2 and TRBJ2-1; D is possibly TRBD1 or TRBD2 (5 bases each). V was pared by 0 bases and J by 4 bases, with 7 bases between. The germline gives CDR1 SGHAT, CDR2 FQNNGV. The CDR3 loop spans 14 amino acids. The CDR3: CASSLEGPYNEQFF. The CDR3 DNA is TGTGCCAGCAGCTTAGAGGGACCGTACAATGAGCAGTTCTTC.

J is TRBJ2-3 and V is TRBV5-4; D gene uncertain. The germline V and J ends were trimmed by 4 bases and 4 bases, with 16 bases remaining between them. CDR1 and CDR2 from the germline V gene are SGHNT and YYREEE (reference sequence). The CDR3 is 15 amino acids. Written as DNA, the CDR3 is TGTGCCAGCAGCCCTTACAGAGAACGCGCAGATACGCAGTATTTT. As protein: CASSPYRERADTQYF.

V gene TRBV10-3 combines with J gene TRBJ2-7; possible D gene TRBD1, 6 bases. With 2 bases removed from V and 0 bases from J, the gap between germline ends came to 11 bases. The V gene's germline CDR1 is ENHRY and CDR2 SYGVKD. The CDR3 is 15 residues long. The CDR3 region has the DNA TGTGCCATCAGTGAGGAAGGGGGAAGCTCCTACGAGCAGTACTTC. Translated, it gives CAISEEGGSSYEQYF.

The J gene is TRBJ2-7, the V gene TRBV27; 9 nucleotides align to TRBD1. The germline V gene has CDR1 MNHEY and CDR2 SMNVEV (reference sequence). The CDR3 runs 13 residues. V lost 8 bases to trimming and J lost 4 bases; unmatched junction nucleotides: 6. CDR3 amino acids: CASAPGTGYEQYF. CDR3 nucleotides: TGTGCCAGCGCACCCGGGACAGGGTACGAGCAGTACTTC.

The chain recombines TRBV27 with TRBJ2-7, with 16 positions matching TRBD2. Germline CDR1 reads MNHEY; CDR2 reads SMNVEV (reference sequence). V was clipped by 3 bases and J by 7 bases; unmatched bases: 9. The CDR3 spans 17 residues. In DNA, the CDR3 is TGTGCCAGCAGTTTCGGGACTAGCGGGAGGGCTGCAAGGGAGCAGTACTTC. This encodes CASSFGTSGRAAREQYF.

The chain uses TRBV15 and TRBJ2-3; 7 nucleotides line up with TRBD1. The CDR3 has 16 residues. The germline CDR1 and CDR2 sequences are LNHNV and YYDKDF (reference sequence). J lost 1 base, V lost 2 bases, and 6 bases had no gene match. CDR3 sequence: CATSRKDRARTDTQYF. Written as DNA, the CDR3 is TGTGCCACCAGCAGAAAAGACAGGGCCCGCACAGATACGCAGTATTTT.

This rearrangement joins TRBV9 to TRBJ2-5; no clear D. CDR3 length: 13 amino acids. The germline V gene has CDR1 SGDLS and CDR2 YYNGEE. V was pared by 2 bases and J by 1 base, with 6 bases between. The CDR3: CASSVWPQETQYF. CDR3 coding DNA: TGTGCCAGCAGCGTTTGGCCCCAAGAGACCCAGTACTTC.